The 28 T cell receptor beta chains listed next were all sequenced from one sample in a study of patients and donors after allogeneic stem cell transplantation. TCRdb re-called the RT-PCR reads with MiXCR, one entry per CDR3 protein. The sample holds about a million distinct CDR3 sequences, under 20% seen once. The sequencing input was blood, either unsorted or a sorted T cell fraction (not recorded which). The receptors here all came from a human donor who was either an allogeneic HSCT recipient or a stem cell or donor lymphocyte infusion donor (not recorded which). It is not recorded whose cells these are; they may come from a transplant donor.

This chain joins TRBV4-1 and TRBJ2-5, with TRBD2 identical over 8 bases. Looked up from germline, CDR1 is MGHRA and CDR2 is YSYEKL. V lost 0 bases, J lost 3 bases, and 15 bases stayed unmatched. This CDR3 contains 19 residues. For the CDR3, the DNA is TGCGCCAGCAGCCAAGATGGTCCCGCCGGGACTAGGTTTAAAGAGACCCAGTACTTC. The encoded protein is CASSQDGPAGTRFKETQYF.

This clonotype was picked up many times. The chain joins TRBV9 to TRBJ2-3; D possibly matches TRBD1 or TRBD2 (5 bases each). Germline V gene sequence: CDR1 SGDLS, CDR2 YYNGEE. The CDR3 has 14 residues. Between the trimmed V and J ends, which lost 0 bases and 0 bases, there was a span of 5 bases. The CDR3 sequence is CASSVGDSTDTQYF. The CDR3 DNA sequence: TGTGCCAGCAGCGTAGGGGACAGCACAGATACGCAGTATTTT.

This sequence joins TRBV12-5 and TRBJ1-2; a weak D match, TRBD1 (6 bases). The CDR3 length is 15 residues. The germline CDR1 and CDR2 sequences are LGHNT and FRNRAP. V shed 1 base and J shed 5 bases, with 14 bases lying between them. In DNA, the CDR3 is TGTGCTAGTGGTTTGGCCCTACAGGGAGGTTATGGCTACACCTTC. It specifies CASGLALQGGYGYTF.

The chain carries TRBV20-1 and TRBJ1-2, with a weak D call TRBD1 (5 bases). CDR1 is DFQATT and CDR2 is SNEGSKA in the germline V gene (reference sequence). V dropped 3 bases and J dropped 3 bases, with 11 bases sitting between them. This CDR3 region has 13 residues. The CDR3 here is CSARGTDYYGYTF. The CDR3 DNA is TGCAGTGCTAGGGGGACCGATTACTATGGCTACACCTTC.

The rearrangement links TRBV27 to TRBJ2-6, with 7 nucleotides matching TRBD1. CDR3 length equals 16 residues. With V trimmed by 0 bases and J by 4 bases, 3 bases remained unmatched. CDR1 is MNHEY, CDR2 SMNVEV, per germline (reference sequence). The CDR3 reads CASSLSTGEGANVLTF. CDR3 bases: TGTGCCAGCAGTTTATCAACAGGGGAGGGGGCCAACGTCCTGACTTTC.

The V call is TRBV11-2, the J call TRBJ1-6; D is unresolved. Germline-derived CDR1 and CDR2 are SGHAT and FQNNGV. Trimming shortened V by 5 bases and J by 6 bases, and 17 bases separated the two germline ends. CDR3 length: 16 amino acids. CDR3 nucleotide sequence: TGTGCCAGCAGCCTCACTCCCAGGCTGTCTAATTCACCCCTCCACTTT. This sequence encodes CASSLTPRLSNSPLHF.

This clonotype was counted only a few times. V is TRBV29-1 and J is TRBJ2-3; D is tentatively TRBD1 or TRBD2 (5 bases each). With 5 bases removed from V and 3 bases from J, the gap between germline ends came to 18 bases. Germline assignment: CDR1 SQVTM and CDR2 ANQGSEA. The CDR3 sequence is 15 residues long. CDR3 sequence: CSVSTGTRGTDTQYF. The CDR3 nucleotides are TGCAGCGTTTCAACAGGAACCCGAGGGACAGATACGCAGTATTTT.

J is TRBJ2-7 and V is TRBV5-1; 11 nucleotides line up with TRBD2. Per the germline V gene, CDR1 is SGHRS and CDR2 is YFSETQ. There are 15 residues in the CDR3. V lost 3 bases and J lost 2; bases outside the gene matches: 4. CDR3 nucleotide sequence: TGCGCCAGCAGCTCCACGGGACTAGCGGCCTACGAGCAGTACTTC. This gives the protein CASSSTGLAAYEQYF.

A few counts support this clonotype. This sequence joins TRBV3-1 and TRBJ1-2, with D perhaps TRBD1 (5 bases). Per the germline V gene, CDR1 is LGHDT and CDR2 is YNNKEL (reference sequence). The CDR3 is 13 residues long. The V end was cut by 8 bases, the J end by 2 bases, with 12 bases between. The DNA for the CDR3 is TGTGCCAGCGGGGCGGCAAACAACTATGGCTACACCTTC. It translates to CASGAANNYGYTF.

The chain recombines TRBV30 with TRBJ1-1, with unresolved D. The V gene lost 4 bases and the J gene lost 1 base, with 7 bases spanning the gap. This CDR3 region has 12 residues. The germline CDR1 and CDR2 sequences are GTSNPN and SVGIG (reference sequence). The CDR3 nucleotides read TGTGCCTGGAAACAGCCGAACACTGAAGCTTTCTTT. Encoded protein: CAWKQPNTEAFF.

Ten or more counts support this clonotype. The chain couples TRBV7-8 to TRBJ1-1, with 10 nucleotides matching TRBD1. Germline CDR1 reads SGHVS; CDR2 reads FQNEAQ. The CDR3 contains 15 residues. Trimming removed 5 bases from V and 4 bases from J; junction bases left unmatched: 7. The CDR3 region has the DNA TGTGCCAGCAGCCCCCCTGGACAGGGGGGCACTGAAGCTTTCTTT. Protein sequence: CASSPPGQGGTEAFF.

This clonotype has more than one count but fewer than ten. The rearrangement uses TRBV7-9 and TRBJ1-1; 7 nucleotides line up with TRBD1. Germline CDR1 and CDR2: SEHNR and FQNEAQ (reference sequence). J lost 5 bases, V lost 6 bases, and 9 bases had no gene match. This CDR3 spans 14 amino acids. CDR3 protein: CASRFDRVGTEAFF. Here the CDR3 DNA reads TGTGCCAGCAGGTTCGACAGGGTGGGGACTGAAGCTTTCTTT.

This clonotype has only a few counts. This chain links TRBV5-1 with TRBJ1-2; D remains ambiguous. Trimming cost V 3 bases and J 3 bases, with 12 bases left between them. Germline V gives CDR1 SGHRS, CDR2 YFSETQ. CDR3 size: 14 residues. The DNA of the CDR3 is TGCGCCAGCAGCTCCACCGGCGGGGACTATGGCTACACCTTC. Translating it yields CASSSTGGDYGYTF. Filled out from reference TRBV5-1 and TRBJ1-2, the complete variable domain reads KAGVTQTPRYLIKTRGQQVTLSCSPISGHRSVSWYQQTPGQGLQFLFEYFSETQRNKGNFPGRFSGRQFSNSRSEMNVSTLELGDSALYLCASSSTGGDYGYTFGSGTRLTVV.

This clonotype was counted a few times. The chain recombines TRBV9 with TRBJ1-1; 11 bases are shared with TRBD1. The V segment lost 3 bases and the J segment 5 bases; nucleotides outside the gene matches: 15. The CDR3 is 18 amino acids. Germline V gene lookup returns CDR1 SGDLS and CDR2 YYNGEE. CDR3 residues: CASSALRTGGAGRTEAFF. CDR3 nucleotides: TGTGCCAGCAGCGCCCTACGGACAGGGGGCGCCGGGAGGACTGAAGCTTTCTTT. Combining the CDR3 with reference TRBV9 and TRBJ1-1 gives the whole variable domain DSGVTQTPKHLITATGQRVTLRCSPRSGDLSVYWYQQSLDQGLQFLIQYYNGEERAKGNILERFSAQQFPDLHSELNLSSLELGDSALYFCASSALRTGGAGRTEAFFGQGTRLTVV.

A few counts support this clonotype. The chain has TRBV29-1 and TRBJ1-2; 11 bases fit TRBD1. The germline gives CDR1 SQVTM, CDR2 ANQGSEA. Trimming took 5 bases from V and 4 from J; bases not matched to a gene: 12. This CDR3 comprises 16 residues. The CDR3 is CSVTGAGTGGSYGYTF. In DNA form, the CDR3 reads TGCAGCGTTACCGGAGCCGGGACAGGGGGTAGCTATGGCTACACCTTC.

The genes are TRBV12-3 or TRBV12-4 and TRBJ2-1; D not resolved. This CDR3 contains 13 residues. V was shortened by 3 bases and J by 6 bases, with 9 bases between the two germline ends. CDR3 amino acids: CASSFPQSNEQFF. CDR3 DNA sequence: TGTGCCAGCAGTTTCCCACAGAGCAATGAGCAGTTCTTC.

This chain uses TRBV20-1 with TRBJ2-7; possible D gene TRBD1, 6 bases. Trimming stripped 3 bases from V and 2 bases from J, with 14 bases between. The CDR3 has 14 amino acids. From germline, CDR1 is DFQATT and CDR2 SNEGSKA (reference sequence). This CDR3 reads CSARADSPPYEQYF. CDR3 DNA: TGCAGTGCTAGGGCGGACAGCCCTCCCTACGAGCAGTACTTC.

The table lists this clonotype with many counts. The J gene is TRBJ2-1, the V gene TRBV5-1, with 15 bases lining up with TRBD2. Germline V gene lookup returns CDR1 SGHRS and CDR2 YFSETQ. The V gene end was trimmed by 4 bases and the J gene end by 1 base; junction bases not matched to a gene: 12. The CDR3 has 20 amino acids. This CDR3 reads CASSPEPGTSGRLSYNEQFF. CDR3 coding DNA: TGCGCCAGCAGCCCAGAACCCGGGACTAGCGGGAGGTTATCCTACAATGAGCAGTTCTTC.

CDR3 loop: CSVAGTSANNEQFF. The CDR3 DNA follows: TGCAGCGTTGCTGGGACTAGCGCCAACAATGAGCAGTTCTTC. The chain links TRBV29-1 to TRBJ2-1; 10 nucleotides line up with TRBD2. There are 14 residues in the CDR3. CDR1 is SQVTM and CDR2 is ANQGSEA in the germline V gene. V lost 4 bases and J lost 5; bases outside the gene matches: 5.

V usage is TRBV6-2 or TRBV6-3 and J usage is TRBJ2-2, with D tentatively TRBD1 or TRBD2 (5 bases each). Trimming removed 4 bases from V and 0 bases from J, with 9 bases in between. The germline V gene encodes CDR1 MNHEY and CDR2 SVGEGT. The CDR3 covers 15 residues. The DNA of the CDR3 is TGTGCCAGCAGTTTTGGGACGGCGAACACCGGGGAGCTGTTTTTT. Protein sequence: CASSFGTANTGELFF.

V is TRBV12-3 or TRBV12-4 and J is TRBJ2-7; perhaps TRBD2 as D (6 bases). This CDR3 is 13 amino acids long. V lost 3 bases, J lost 6 bases, and 12 bases lay in between. CDR3: CASSLGGWGEQYF. DNA for the CDR3: TGTGCCAGCAGTTTGGGGGGATGGGGCGAGCAGTACTTC.

The chain couples TRBV12-2 to TRBJ2-3. TRBV12-2 constitutes a pseudogene. This CDR3 is built from 11 residues. The CDR3 loop is CASRWVCTQYF. Here the CDR3 DNA reads TGTGCAAGTCGCTGGGTCTGCACGCAGTATTTT.

The chain uses TRBV2 and TRBJ1-2; no clear D gene. V lost 1 base, J lost 10 bases, and 13 bases lay in between. CDR1 SNHLY and CDR2 FYNNEI come from the germline V gene. There are 13 residues in the CDR3. The CDR3 DNA sequence: TGTGCCAGCAGTGAAGGGGCACCAAGGGACTACACCTTC. The encoded protein is CASSEGAPRDYTF.

The J gene is TRBJ2-7, the V gene TRBV4-1, with 7 positions matching TRBD2. The germline V gene has CDR1 MGHRA and CDR2 YSYEKL. V gave up 5 bases and J gave up 2 bases; unmatched junction bases: 9. The CDR3 totals 15 residues. CDR3 in DNA: TGCGCCAGCAGCTACGCTAGCGGCGCAACCTACGAGCAGTACTTC. Its translation is CASSYASGATYEQYF.

CDR3: CASSQEGRSYGYTF. The CDR3 DNA sequence: TGCGCCAGCAGCCAAGAAGGCAGGAGCTATGGCTACACCTTC. This chain joins TRBV4-1 and TRBJ1-2; no firm D call. Trimming left V 0 bases short and J 4 bases short, with 9 bases between. The V gene's germline CDR1 is MGHRA and CDR2 YSYEKL. The CDR3 contains 14 residues.

This clonotype has more than one count but fewer than ten. The chain recombines TRBV28 with TRBJ1-1; D not resolved. V shed 1 base and J shed 4 bases, with 10 bases lying between them. Germline CDR1 and CDR2: MDHEN and SYDVKM. The CDR3 sequence is 14 residues long. The CDR3 nucleotides read TGTGCCAGCAGTTTATATAGGAGAGGCACTGAAGCTTTCTTT. As protein: CASSLYRRGTEAFF.

V and J are TRBV9 and TRBJ1-1; D not resolved. CDR1 is SGDLS and CDR2 is YYNGEE in the germline V gene. V lost 3 bases and J lost 7, with 16 bases in between. The CDR3 spans 14 residues. The CDR3 DNA follows: TGTGCCAGCAGCGCCTACGGAGGGTACGGTGAAGCTTTCTTT. The encoded protein is CASSAYGGYGEAFF.

This clonotype was seen more than once but under ten times. J is TRBJ2-7 and V is TRBV7-3; TRBD1 is a possible D gene (6 bases). V shed 2 bases and J shed 4 bases, with 12 bases lying between them. The germline V gene has CDR1 SGHTA and CDR2 FQGTGA. This CDR3 comprises 14 residues. The CDR3 DNA reads TGTGCCAGCAGCTTACAAGCAGGGGATTACGAGCAGTACTTC. This sequence encodes CASSLQAGDYEQYF.